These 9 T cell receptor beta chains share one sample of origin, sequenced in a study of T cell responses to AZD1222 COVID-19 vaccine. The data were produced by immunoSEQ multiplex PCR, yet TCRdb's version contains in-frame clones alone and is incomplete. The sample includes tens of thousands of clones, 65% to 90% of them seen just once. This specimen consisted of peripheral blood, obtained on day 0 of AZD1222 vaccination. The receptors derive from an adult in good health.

The CDR3 spells CASSEAGVVTRDQPQHF. DNA of the CDR3: TGTGCCAGCAGTGAAGCCGGGGTCGTGACGAGGGATCAGCCCCAGCATTTT. The chain recombines TRBV2 with TRBJ1-5; D is unclear. Germline V lookup: CDR1 SNHLY, CDR2 FYNNEI. The CDR3 has 17 amino acids. Trimming stripped 0 bases from V and 5 bases from J, with 17 bases between.

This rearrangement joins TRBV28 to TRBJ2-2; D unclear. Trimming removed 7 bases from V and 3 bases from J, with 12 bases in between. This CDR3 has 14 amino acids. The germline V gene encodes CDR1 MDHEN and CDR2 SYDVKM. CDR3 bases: TGTGCCAGCATCCGAGACCGCGACACCGGGGAGCTGTTTTTT. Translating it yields CASIRDRDTGELFF.

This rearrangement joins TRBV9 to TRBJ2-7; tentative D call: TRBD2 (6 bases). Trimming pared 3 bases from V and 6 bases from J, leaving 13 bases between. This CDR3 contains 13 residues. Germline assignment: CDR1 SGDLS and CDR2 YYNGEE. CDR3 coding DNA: TGTGCCAGCAGCGGGGGACTTAATCTCGAGCAGTACTTC. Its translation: CASSGGLNLEQYF.

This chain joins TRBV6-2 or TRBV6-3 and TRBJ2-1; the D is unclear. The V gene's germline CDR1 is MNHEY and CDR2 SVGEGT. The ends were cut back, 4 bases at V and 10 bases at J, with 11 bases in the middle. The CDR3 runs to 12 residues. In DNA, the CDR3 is TGTGCCAGCAGTTCCATGGCGGAGGAGCAGTTCTTC. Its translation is CASSSMAEEQFF.

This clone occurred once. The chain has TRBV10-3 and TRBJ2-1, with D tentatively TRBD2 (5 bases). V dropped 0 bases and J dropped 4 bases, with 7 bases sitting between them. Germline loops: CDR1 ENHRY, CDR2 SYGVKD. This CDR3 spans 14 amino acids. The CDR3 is CAISESRGYNEQFF. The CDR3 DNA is TGTGCCATCAGTGAGTCGAGAGGGTACAATGAGCAGTTCTTC.

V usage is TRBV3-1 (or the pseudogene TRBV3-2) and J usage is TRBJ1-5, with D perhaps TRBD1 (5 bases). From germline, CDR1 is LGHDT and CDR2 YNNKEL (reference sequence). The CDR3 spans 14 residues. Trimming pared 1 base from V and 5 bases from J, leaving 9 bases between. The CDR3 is CASSQGTQDQPQHF. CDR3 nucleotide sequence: TGTGCCAGCAGCCAAGGGACACAAGATCAGCCCCAGCATTTT.

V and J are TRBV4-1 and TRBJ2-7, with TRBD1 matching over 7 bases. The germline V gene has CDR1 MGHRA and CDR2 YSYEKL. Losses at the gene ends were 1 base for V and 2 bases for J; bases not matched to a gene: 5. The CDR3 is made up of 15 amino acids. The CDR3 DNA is TGCGCCAGCAGCCAAGGACAGGGCCCCCCCTACGAGCAGTACTTC. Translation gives CASSQGQGPPYEQYF.

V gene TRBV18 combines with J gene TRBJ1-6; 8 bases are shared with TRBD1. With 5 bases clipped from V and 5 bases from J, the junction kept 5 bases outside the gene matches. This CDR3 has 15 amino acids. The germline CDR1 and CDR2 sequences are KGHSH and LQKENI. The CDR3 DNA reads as TGTGCCAGCTCAGCGGCGGGACAGGATAATTCACCCCTCCACTTT. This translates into CASSAAGQDNSPLHF.

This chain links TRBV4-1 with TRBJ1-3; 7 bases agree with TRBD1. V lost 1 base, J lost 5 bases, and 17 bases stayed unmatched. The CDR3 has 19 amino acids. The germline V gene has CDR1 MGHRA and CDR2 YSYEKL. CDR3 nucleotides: TGCGCCAGCAGCCAAGTAGCGGGTCAGGGGGGGATAGGAAGAAACACCATATATTTT. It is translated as CASSQVAGQGGIGRNTIYF.